The next 10 T cell receptor beta chains were all read from a single sample in a study of blood T cell repertoires in COVID-19 (dated by TCRdb to 2018 to 2020). To prepare the library, the immunoSEQ multiplex PCR assay was applied. Entries here come from immuneACCESS through TCRdb and include only in-frame sequences with V and J called. Some clones fail to appear in such tables; in the studies checked, an unresolved V gene covers under half of the shortfall, and the cause of the remainder is unknown. Here the sample has some 210,000 clones; 80% to 90% occur a single time. Roughly 7.6% of the sample comes from the top ten. Input material: peripheral blood. The origin of the receptors is a woman aged 50 to 60 with active or convalescent COVID-19.

This clone has just a few counts. This chain uses TRBV10-2 with TRBJ1-5, with a tentative D call TRBD1 (6 bases). Deletions cut 6 bases from V and 1 base from J, with 13 bases between. Germline CDR1 and CDR2: WSHSY and SAAADI. The CDR3 is 15 amino acids. The DNA for the CDR3 is TGCGCCAGCAGCCAAGGGGGGGCCAGCAATCAGCCCCAGCATTTT. Protein sequence: CASSQGGASNQPQHF.

This clone was seen a handful of times. V usage is TRBV7-9 and J usage is TRBJ2-5, with 9 positions matching TRBD2. Germline loops: CDR1 SEHNR, CDR2 FQNEAQ (reference sequence). The CDR3 covers 13 residues. V was clipped by 5 bases and J by 5 bases; unmatched bases: 3. The CDR3, as DNA: TGTGCCAGCAGCCCAACTAGCGGGGAGACCCAGTACTTC. The encoded protein is CASSPTSGETQYF.

The chain combines TRBV5-4 with TRBJ2-3; 8 bases are shared with TRBD2. After removal of 2 bases from V and 0 bases from J, the junction contained 8 bases not matched to a gene. The CDR3 has 17 residues. Germline V gene data show CDR1 as SGHNT and CDR2 as YYREEE (reference sequence). In DNA, the CDR3 is TGTGCCAGCAGCTTCACGGGGGGGAGGGGCAGCACAGATACGCAGTATTTT. It is translated as CASSFTGGRGSTDTQYF. Full variable domain (missing parts from reference TRBV5-4 and TRBJ2-3): ETGVTQSPTHLIKTRGQQVTLRCSSQSGHNTVSWYQQALGQGPQFIFQYYREEENGRGNFPPRFSGLQFPNYSSELNVNALELDDSALYLCASSFTGGRGSTDTQYFGPGTRLTVL.

V and J are TRBV2 and TRBJ1-1; D may be TRBD1 (6 bases). Germline CDR1 SNHLY, CDR2 FYNNEI. This CDR3 spans 15 amino acids. V lost 6 bases to trimming and J lost 1 base, with 15 bases between them. The CDR3, as DNA: TGTGCCAGCAGAACCACAGGGTCTACGAACACTGAAGCTTTCTTT. Translation: CASRTTGSTNTEAFF.

CDR3 loop: CASQISGSSYNEQFF. In DNA form, the CDR3 reads TGCGCCAGCCAAATTAGCGGTAGCTCCTACAATGAGCAGTTCTTC. The genes are TRBV5-1 and TRBJ2-1, with D tentatively TRBD2 (6 bases). V was pared by 7 bases and J by 0 bases, with 14 bases between. The length of the CDR3 is 15 residues. CDR1 and CDR2 from the germline V gene are SGHRS and YFSETQ.

The rearrangement links TRBV18 to TRBJ1-5; D uncertain. CDR1 and CDR2 (germline): KGHSH, LQKENI. Trimming left V 2 bases short and J 8 bases short, with 19 bases between. The CDR3 loop spans 16 amino acids. The DNA for the CDR3 is TGTGCCAGCTCACCATACACCCTCACAATTGGAGAGCCCCAGCATTTT. Its protein is CASSPYTLTIGEPQHF.

The chain links TRBV29-1 to TRBJ1-1; D is possibly TRBD1 (5 bases). With 3 bases removed from V and 4 bases from J, the gap between germline ends came to 12 bases. The CDR3 has 13 residues. CDR1 and CDR2 from the germline V gene are SQVTM and ANQGSEA. The CDR3 region is CSVDSGGGTEAFF. The CDR3 DNA is TGCAGCGTTGATTCCGGGGGTGGCACTGAAGCTTTCTTT.

This clone came up once. The J gene is TRBJ1-3, the V gene TRBV6-6; TRBD1 is a possible D gene (6 bases). The V gene's germline CDR1 is MNHNY and CDR2 SVGAGI (reference sequence). The ends were cut back, 5 bases at V and 4 bases at J, with 18 bases in the middle. This CDR3 spans 16 amino acids. The CDR3 region is CASSGTPGTTGNTIYF. The CDR3 DNA is TGTGCCAGCAGTGGAACTCCGGGGACAACCGGAAACACCATATATTTT.

The V and J genes are TRBV28 and TRBJ2-2; TRBD2 might be the D (7 bases). Germline-derived CDR1 and CDR2 are MDHEN and SYDVKM. The V and J ends lost 7 bases and 5 bases respectively, with 17 bases between them. CDR3 length: 15 amino acids. DNA of the CDR3: TGTGCCAGCACCCCTTGGGGGGGCCGTACCGGGGAGCTGTTTTTT. This encodes CASTPWGGRTGELFF.

On this clone: The sample holds other DNA sequences that translate to the same CDR3. The chain links TRBV3-1 (or the pseudogene TRBV3-2) to TRBJ1-1; D is perhaps TRBD1 (6 bases). Trimming removed 6 bases from V and 4 bases from J, with 12 bases in between. CDR1 and CDR2 (germline): LGHDT, YNNKEL (reference sequence). This CDR3 has 13 residues. CDR3 DNA sequence: TGTGCCAGCAGTCAACAGGGAGGCACTGAAGCTTTCTTT. Protein product: CASSQQGGTEAFF.